The present entry profiles one T cell receptor beta chain with its context. Its antigen is currently unknown. Sequencing relied on a cDNA template that was reverse transcribed from extracted RNA. Using immunoSEQ multiplex PCR, the repertoire was profiled, and TCRdb retains in-frame clones only, with some absent. The table records over 150,000 clones, around three fifths of them present only once. These data originate in a study of CD8+ T cells in alopecia areata. Study as a whole: The tofacitinib course ran for 6 to 18 months and was followed by 6 months off drug. Overall study findings and caveats: Throughout tofacitinib, many expanded lesional clones continued to persist in scalp and blood.

The V end was cut by 4 bases, the J end by 4 bases, with 16 bases between. Looked up from germline, CDR1 is MNHEY and CDR2 is SMNVEV (reference sequence). CDR3 length: 15 amino acids. The treatment denotes: oral pan-JAK inhibitor, 5-10 mg twice daily. This rearrangement joins TRBV27 to TRBJ2-5; D is undetermined. Material: CD8+ T cells sorted from blood, obtained at week 24, from a patient treated with tofacitinib. This TCR came from a human donor with alopecia areata. In DNA, the CDR3 is TGTGCCAGCAGTTCCCAAGTGGGTAAAGGAGAGACCCAGTACTTC. Its protein product is CASSSQVGKGETQYF.